These 29 T cell receptor beta chains were all obtained from the same sample, sequenced in a study of response to subunit inactivated influenza vaccine. One entry per CDR3 protein, called by TCRdb with MiXCR from the RT-PCR reads. The sample has 590,000 or so distinct CDR3 sequences; 14% are singletons. The source material was PBMCs from blood, sampled less than 15 days before vaccination. These receptors all come from a man aged 45-65 years who received an inactivated influenza vaccine.

In DNA, the CDR3 is TGTGCCAGCTCACCAACGTTATCGGGACTAGCAAACAACCTCCAAGAGACCCAGTACTTC. It yields the protein CASSPTLSGLANNLQETQYF. The chain joins TRBV18 to TRBJ2-5, with TRBD2 identical over 9 bases. In germline, CDR1 is KGHSH, CDR2 LQKENI. The CDR3 covers 20 residues. With 2 bases clipped from V and 1 base from J, the junction kept 17 bases outside the gene matches.

The gene calls are TRBV20-1 and TRBJ2-2, with 10 bases that match TRBD2. V shed 0 bases, J shed 5 bases, and the junction held 6 bases outside the gene matches. The CDR3 extends over 16 amino acids. CDR1 and CDR2 from the germline V gene are DFQATT and SNEGSKA (reference sequence). The CDR3 loop is CSAREPPTSGTGELFF. The CDR3 region has the DNA TGCAGTGCTAGAGAACCGCCGACTAGCGGGACCGGGGAGCTGTTTTTT.

This clonotype came up many times. The chain carries TRBV7-9 and TRBJ2-1, with a weak D call TRBD1 (5 bases). This CDR3 has 15 residues. V shed 5 bases and J shed 3 bases, with 14 bases lying between them. The germline V gene has CDR1 SEHNR and CDR2 FQNEAQ (reference sequence). The CDR3 region has the DNA TGTGCCAGCAGCCCCCAAACAGGAGACTACAATGAGCAGTTCTTC. This sequence encodes CASSPQTGDYNEQFF.

This clonotype was observed many times. This chain connects TRBV7-2 to TRBJ2-1; 11 nucleotides agree with TRBD2. This CDR3 spans 15 amino acids. Looked up from germline, CDR1 is SGHTA and CDR2 is FQGNSA. V lost 7 bases and J lost 7; bases outside the gene matches: 9. CDR3 bases: TGTGCCAGCACCCTACTAGCGGGAGTGGGAAATGAGCAGTTCTTC. Protein: CASTLLAGVGNEQFF.

This chain uses TRBV20-1 with TRBJ2-5; D is undetermined. CDR1 is DFQATT, CDR2 SNEGSKA, per germline (reference sequence). The V end was cut by 6 bases, the J end by 4 bases, with 12 bases between. CDR3 length equals 12 residues. The CDR3 nucleotides are TGCAGTGCCTCACTACTGGGAGAGACCCAGTACTTC. Protein sequence: CSASLLGETQYF.

The chain links TRBV4-2 to TRBJ2-5; D perhaps matches TRBD2 (5 bases). With 2 bases removed from V and 1 base from J, the gap between germline ends came to 17 bases. CDR1 is LGHNA, CDR2 YNFKEQ, per germline. The CDR3 consists of 17 residues. The CDR3 sequence: CASSQIRRTLTQETQYF. The CDR3 coding sequence is TGTGCCAGCAGCCAAATCAGACGGACTCTAACCCAAGAGACCCAGTACTTC.

This clonotype was observed a few times. The chain joins TRBV5-1 to TRBJ1-1; D is unclear. Germline V gives CDR1 SGHRS, CDR2 YFSETQ. Trimming removed 4 bases from V and 0 bases from J, with 13 bases in between. This CDR3 is built from 15 residues. CDR3 residues: CASSLRGGLNTEAFF. CDR3 DNA sequence: TGCGCCAGCAGCCTCCGGGGAGGACTGAACACTGAAGCTTTCTTT.

This chain joins TRBV5-1 and TRBJ2-1, with 7 bases that match TRBD1. Trimming removed 3 bases from V and 5 bases from J; junction bases left unmatched: 8. CDR3 length: 15 residues. Germline CDR1 reads SGHRS; CDR2 reads YFSETQ. The CDR3 DNA reads as TGCGCCAGCAGCTCTACCGGGACAGTCAACAATGAGCAGTTCTTC. It specifies CASSSTGTVNNEQFF.

This clonotype was detected ten times or more. The chain uses TRBV5-1 and TRBJ2-1, with D tentatively TRBD1 (6 bases). The CDR3 sequence is 12 residues long. Germline loops: CDR1 SGHRS, CDR2 YFSETQ. Trimming shortened V by 3 bases and J by 7 bases, and 8 bases separated the two germline ends. CDR3 amino acids: CASSSGVNEQFF. CDR3 nucleotides: TGCGCCAGCAGCTCAGGGGTGAATGAGCAGTTCTTC.

The chain joins TRBV20-1 to TRBJ2-2; TRBD1 aligns across 9 bases. Germline CDR1 is DFQATT and CDR2 is SNEGSKA (reference sequence). This CDR3 has 13 residues. J lost 3 bases, V lost 8 bases, and 4 bases had no gene match. CDR3 nucleotides: TGCAGTTGCCGGACAGGGGACACCGGGGAGCTGTTTTTT. Its translation is CSCRTGDTGELFF.

This clonotype was counted at least ten times. The chain uses TRBV7-2 and TRBJ2-1; 15 positions agree with TRBD2. Germline CDR1 reads SGHTA; CDR2 reads FQGNSA. The CDR3 runs 16 residues. Unmatched junction bases numbered 4, after V lost 1 base and J lost 9 bases. CDR3 region: CASSLGTSGGAVEQFF. Written as DNA, the CDR3 is TGTGCCAGCAGCTTAGGGACTAGCGGGGGGGCCGTTGAGCAGTTCTTC.

This clonotype was seen a handful of times. V is TRBV19 and J is TRBJ2-5, with 10 bases identical to TRBD2. The CDR3 length is 13 residues. The junction had 1 base not matched to a gene; V was cut back by 6 bases and J by 3 bases. CDR1 LNHDA and CDR2 SQIVND come from the germline V gene (reference sequence). The CDR3 sequence: CASRGTSEETQYF. The CDR3 nucleotides are TGTGCCAGTAGGGGGACTAGCGAAGAGACCCAGTACTTC.

The rearrangement joins TRBV7-9 to TRBJ1-5, with D possibly TRBD1 on 6 matching bases. Germline loops: CDR1 SEHNR, CDR2 FQNEAQ (reference sequence). The V end was cut by 5 bases, the J end by 4 bases, with 9 bases between. There are 13 residues in the CDR3. Here the CDR3 DNA reads TGTGCCAGCAGCCGGGACATAAATCAGCCCCAGCATTTT. Translating it yields CASSRDINQPQHF.

J is TRBJ1-2 and V is TRBV5-1, with 7 bases matching TRBD1. The CDR3 has 13 amino acids. V trimming: 1 base; J trimming: 6 bases; junction bases outside the gene matches: 3. Germline lookup yields CDR1 SGHRS and CDR2 YFSETQ. In DNA form, the CDR3 reads TGCGCCAGCAGCTTGCGGACAGGACATGGCTACACCTTC. Translation: CASSLRTGHGYTF. The complete variable domain, with remaining parts taken from reference TRBV5-1 and TRBJ1-2, reads KAGVTQTPRYLIKTRGQQVTLSCSPISGHRSVSWYQQTPGQGLQFLFEYFSETQRNKGNFPGRFSGRQFSNSRSEMNVSTLELGDSALYLCASSLRTGHGYTFGSGTRLTVV.

This clonotype was seen more than once but under ten times. This chain connects TRBV18 to TRBJ2-2; 10 bases are a match to TRBD1. The junction had 10 bases not matched to a gene; V was cut back by 5 bases and J by 7 bases. Germline V gene sequence: CDR1 KGHSH, CDR2 LQKENI. The CDR3 loop spans 16 amino acids. The CDR3 loop reads CASSRPGQGPHGELFF. The CDR3 region has the DNA TGTGCCAGCTCAAGACCGGGACAGGGGCCCCACGGGGAGCTGTTTTTT.

On this clonotype: Relative to the germline gene, one junction end is altered; a read error may explain this. The V gene is TRBV7-2, the J gene TRBJ2-1; 8 bases fit TRBD1. Germline V lookup: CDR1 SGHTA, CDR2 FQGNSA. The CDR3 is 15 residues long. The CDR3, as DNA: TGTGCCAGCAGTCACGACAGGGGTTCCTTCAATGAGCAGTTCTTC. Amino acids: CASSHDRGSFNEQFF.

J is TRBJ2-3 and V is TRBV29-1; weak D call: TRBD2 (6 bases). The CDR3 has 14 amino acids. V shed 3 bases and J shed 5 bases, with 15 bases lying between them. The germline V gene has CDR1 SQVTM and CDR2 ANQGSEA. The CDR3 DNA follows: TGCAGCGTTGATCATCCGGGAGCACAAGATACGCAGTATTTT. This encodes CSVDHPGAQDTQYF.

Ten or more counts support this clonotype. The CDR3 region is CSALIPGLAGEEQYF. CDR3 DNA: TGCAGTGCACTAATTCCGGGACTAGCGGGAGAAGAGCAGTACTTC. This chain joins TRBV20-1 and TRBJ2-7, with TRBD2 identical over 14 bases. With V trimmed by 6 bases and J by 7 bases, 11 bases remained unmatched. Per germline, CDR1 DFQATT and CDR2 SNEGSKA (reference sequence). This CDR3 comprises 15 residues.

The chain links TRBV14 to TRBJ2-7, with D possibly matching TRBD1 (6 bases). CDR3 length: 14 amino acids. The V and J ends lost 0 bases and 8 bases respectively, with 14 bases between them. Germline values: CDR1 SGHDN, CDR2 FVKESK. CDR3 in amino acids: CASSQDQGSSKQYF. For the CDR3, the DNA is TGTGCCAGCAGCCAAGATCAGGGGAGCTCTAAGCAGTACTTC. Full variable domain (remainder filled in from reference TRBV14 and TRBJ2-7): EAGVTQFPSHSVIEKGQTVTLRCDPISGHDNLYWYRRVMGKEIKFLLHFVKESKQDESGMPNNRFLAERTGGTYSTLKVQPAELEDSGVYFCASSQDQGSSKQYFGPGTRLTVT.

This chain joins TRBV19 and TRBJ2-5, with D perhaps matching TRBD2 (6 bases). Trimming took off 4 bases at V and 10 bases at J, with 13 bases between the two ends. CDR3 length: 12 amino acids. Germline V gene lookup returns CDR1 LNHDA and CDR2 SQIVND (reference sequence). CDR3 nucleotides: TGTGCCAGTAGTACCCGCTGGGAGGACCAGTACTTC. Encoded protein: CASSTRWEDQYF.

The chain joins TRBV6-5 to TRBJ1-5; 7 bases align to TRBD1. Germline-derived CDR1 and CDR2 are MNHEY and SVGAGI. This CDR3 comprises 13 residues. J was trimmed by 5 bases and V by 4 bases; bases with no gene match: 2. The DNA of the CDR3 is TGTGCCAGCAGTTCGCAGGGGGATCAGCCCCAGCATTTT. Translating gives CASSSQGDQPQHF.

CDR3 sequence: CASRAGTGGFEYF. CDR3 DNA sequence: TGTGCCAGCAGGGCCGGGACAGGGGGTTTTGAGTACTTC. The chain carries TRBV6-2 or TRBV6-3 and TRBJ2-4; 11 nucleotides line up with TRBD1. The CDR3 consists of 13 residues. The J segment lost 14 bases and the V segment lost 6 bases, leaving 9 bases of the junction unmatched. The V gene's germline CDR1 is MNHEY and CDR2 SVGEGT.

V and J are TRBV7-2 and TRBJ2-4, with D possibly being TRBD2 (5 bases). The CDR3 consists of 14 residues. Germline loops: CDR1 SGHTA, CDR2 FQGNSA. V gave up 4 bases and J gave up 6 bases, with 13 bases separating them. DNA for the CDR3: TGTGCCAGCAGCTCCCCGGGATTAGTAAACATTCAGTACTTC. Translated: CASSSPGLVNIQYF.

This clonotype occurred many times. The genes are TRBV28 and TRBJ1-2, with TRBD1 matching 7 bases. V was clipped by 6 bases and J by 8 bases; unmatched bases: 6. This CDR3 is built from 12 residues. Germline V gene lookup returns CDR1 MDHEN and CDR2 SYDVKM. CDR3 region: CASRLTGHGYTF. The CDR3 DNA reads TGTGCCAGCAGATTGACAGGGCACGGCTACACCTTC.

The V gene is TRBV6-2 or TRBV6-3, the J gene TRBJ2-7, with 9 nucleotides matching TRBD1. With 6 bases clipped from V and 3 bases from J, the junction kept 3 bases outside the gene matches. The germline V gene encodes CDR1 MNHEY and CDR2 SVGEGT. This CDR3 is built from 13 residues. CDR3 region: CASRGQGFYEQYF. The CDR3 DNA follows: TGTGCCAGCAGGGGACAGGGATTCTACGAGCAGTACTTC.

This chain uses TRBV12-3 or TRBV12-4 with TRBJ2-7; 12 bases line up with TRBD1. The CDR3 spans 17 residues. V shed 6 bases, J shed 4 bases, and the junction held 13 bases outside the gene matches. The CDR3 sequence is CASRPPLGTGGRYEQYF. The CDR3 nucleotides read TGTGCCAGCAGGCCTCCACTGGGGACAGGGGGCCGATACGAGCAGTACTTC.

This clonotype was observed a handful of times. The chain employs TRBV29-1 and TRBJ2-7; no reliable D call. V lost 6 bases and J 0 bases, leaving 9 bases between the germline ends. CDR1 and CDR2 from the germline V gene are SQVTM and ANQGSEA. CDR3 length: 12 amino acids. The CDR3 region has the DNA TGCAGCGTCGGTCCCGGCTCCTACGAGCAGTACTTC. Protein sequence: CSVGPGSYEQYF.

This chain connects TRBV20-1 to TRBJ1-1; 7 bases agree with TRBD1. The V gene's germline CDR1 is DFQATT and CDR2 SNEGSKA (reference sequence). The CDR3 runs to 13 residues. CDR3 sequence: CSRGGRVGTEAFF. The CDR3 coding sequence is TGCAGCCGAGGGGGCAGAGTAGGCACTGAAGCTTTCTTT.

Points on this clonotype: The junction does not match germline at one end; this may be a read error. The genes are TRBV7-2 and TRBJ2-7; 10 bases align to TRBD2. The germline V gene has CDR1 SGHTA and CDR2 FQGNSA. This CDR3 comprises 13 residues. Written as DNA, the CDR3 is TGTGCCATCAGCTTAGCGGGTCTAGCGGGAGCATACTTC. Translated, it gives CAISLAGLAGAYF.